These T cell receptor gamma chains were read from a single sample in a study of gamma-delta T cells after stem cell transplantation. TCRdb re-processed the RT-PCR reads using CATT. This sample has some 1,300 gamma-chain clones, with roughly 3.2% found just once. Sequences were obtained from gamma-delta T cells. These receptors all stem from a human donor. It is not recorded whose cells these are; they may come from a transplant donor. CDR3s include the opening cysteine and the closing phenylalanine or tryptophan. Expanded clones are given a class, and other clones once, few, many or no size at all.

medium-sized	11	TRGV4	TRGJ1/TRGJ2	CATWDTDKKLF	TGTGCCACCTGGGATACGGATAAGAAACTCTTT
medium-sized	15	TRGV3	TRGJ1/TRGJ2	CATWDRRGWYYKKLF	TGTGCCACCTGGGACAGGCGGGGTTGGTATTATAAGAAACTCTTT
medium-sized	17	TRGV9	TRGJP	CALWEVLWELGKKIKVF	TGTGCCTTGTGGGAGGTTTTATGGGAGTTGGGCAAAAAAATCAAGGTATTT
medium-sized	13	TRGV3	TRGJ1/TRGJ2	CATWDKNYYKKLF	TGTGCCACCTGGGACAAGAATTATTATAAGAAACTCTTT
medium-sized	15	TRGV9	TRGJP	CALWDPQLGKKIKVF	TGTGCCTTGTGGGACCCCCAGTTGGGCAAAAAAATCAAGGTATTT
medium-sized	11	TRGV4	TRGJ1/TRGJ2	CATWARDQKLF	TGTGCCACCTGGGCTAGGGATCAGAAACTCTTT
medium-sized	19	TRGV9	TRGJP	CALWDPFRSGELGKKIKVF	TGTGCCTTGTGGGACCCTTTCCGGTCGGGAGAGTTGGGCAAAAAAATCAAGGTATTT
medium-sized	12	TRGV9	TRGJ1/TRGJ2	CALWEGYYKKLF	TGTGCCTTGTGGGAGGGATATTATAAGAAACTCTTT
few	16	TRGV9	TRGJP	CALWEAPELGKKIKVF	TGTGCTCTGTGGGAGGCCCCAGAGTTGGGCAAAAAAATCAAGGTATTT
NA	23	TRGV9	TRGJP	CALWEVWDQTLDWQELGKKIKVF	TGTGCCTTGTGGGAGGTTTGGGACCAGACACTGGACTGGCAAGAGTTGGGCAAAAAAATCAAGGTATTT
medium-sized	11	TRGV2	TRGJ1/TRGJ2	CATWDGRQKLF	TGTGCCACCTGGGACGGGCGTCAGAAACTCTTT
large	13	TRGV2	TRGJ1/TRGJ2	CATWDGRGYKKLF	TGTGCCACCTGGGACGGGCGTGGTTATAAGAAACTCTTT
medium-sized	17	TRGV9	TRGJP	CALWEKQQELGKKIKVF	TGTGCCTTGTGGGAGAAACAGCAAGAGTTGGGCAAAAAAATCAAGGTATTT
medium-sized	15	TRGV9	TRGJP	CALWEEELGKKIKVF	TGTGCCTTGTGGGAAGAAGAGTTGGGCAAAAAAATCAAGGTATTT
few	17	TRGV9	TRGJP	CALWEVGQELGKKIKVF	TGTGCCTTGTGGGAGGTGGGTCAAGAGTTGGGCAAAAAAATCAAGGTATTT
NA	20	TRGV9	TRGJP	CALWGVLVANQELGKKIKVF	TGTGCCTTGTGGGGGGTGCTGGTTGCCAATCAAGAGTTGGGCAAAAAAATCAAGGTATTT
medium-sized	14	TRGV9	TRGJ1/TRGJ2	CALWEASSAGKKLF	TGTGCCTTGTGGGAGGCCTCATCTGCGGGAAAGAAACTCTTT
medium-sized	17	TRGV9	TRGJP	CALWEVVKELGKKIKVF	TGTGCCTTGTGGGAGGTGGTAAAAGAGTTGGGCAAAAAAATCAAGGTATTT
medium-sized	12	TRGV3	TRGJ1/TRGJ2	CATWDDYYKKLF	TGTGCCACCTGGGACGACTATTATAAGAAACTCTTT
NA	17	TRGV3	TRGJ1/TRGJ2	CATWDRQPPRAYYKKLF	TGTGCCACCTGGGACAGGCAACCCCCTAGGGCTTATTATAAGAAACTCTTT
medium-sized	11	TRGV3	TRGJ1/TRGJ2	CATWDPTKKLF	TGTGCCACCTGGGACCCTACTAAGAAACTCTTT
NA	14	TRGV8	TRGJ1/TRGJ2	CATWDSPNYYKKLF	TGTGCCACTTGGGATAGTCCGAATTATTATAAGAAACTCTTT
large	12	TRGV4	TRGJ1/TRGJ2	CATWGEYYKKLF	TGTGCCACCTGGGGGGAGTATTATAAGAAACTCTTT
medium-sized	12	TRGV4	TRGJ1/TRGJ2	CATWDPGYKKLF	TGTGCCACCTGGGACCCAGGTTATAAGAAACTCTTT
medium-sized	13	TRGV2	TRGJ1/TRGJ2	CATWDGHHYKKLF	TGTGCCACCTGGGACGGGCATCATTATAAGAAACTCTTT
large	11	TRGV9	TRGJ1/TRGJ2	CALWEDHKKLF	TGTGCCTTGTGGGAGGATCATAAGAAACTCTTT
medium-sized	19	TRGV9	TRGJP	CALWEVRGLQELGKKIKVF	TGTGCCTTGTGGGAGGTGCGGGGGCTACAAGAGTTGGGCAAAAAAATCAAGGTATTT
large	11	TRGV2	TRGJ1/TRGJ2	CATWERYKKLF	TGTGCCACCTGGGAACGGTATAAGAAACTCTTT
medium-sized	13	TRGV2	TRGJ1/TRGJ2	CATWDGRDYKKLF	TGTGCCACCTGGGACGGGCGGGATTATAAGAAACTCTTT
large	12	TRGV2	TRGJ1/TRGJ2	CATWDGYFAKLF	TGTGCCACCTGGGACGGGTATTTTGCGAAACTCTTT
large	11	TRGV2	TRGJP2	CATWVPLIKTF	TGTGCCACCTGGGTTCCTTTGATCAAGACGTTT
medium-sized	16	TRGV9	TRGJP	CALWVLQELGKKIKVF	TGTGCCTTGTGGGTCCTTCAAGAGTTGGGCAAAAAAATCAAGGTATTT
NA	16	TRGV2	TRGJP1	CATWDGEYTTGWFKIF	TGTGCCACCTGGGACGGTGAATATACCACTGGTTGGTTCAAGATATTT
medium-sized	17	TRGV9	TRGJP	CALWEVRLELGKKIKVF	TGTGCCTTGTGGGAGGTGAGGTTAGAGTTGGGCAAAAAAATCAAGGTATTT
medium-sized	12	TRGV8	TRGJ1/TRGJ2	CATWENYYKKLF	TGTGCCACCTGGGAAAATTATTATAAGAAACTCTTT
medium-sized	13	TRGV3	TRGJ1/TRGJ2	CATWDGTYYKKLF	TGTGCCACCTGGGACGGAACTTATTATAAGAAACTCTTT
NA	14	TRGV4	TRGJ1/TRGJ2	CATWDRRGYYKKLF	TGTGCCACCTGGGATCGGAGGGGCTATTATAAGAAACTCTTT
medium-sized	16	TRGV9	TRGJP	CALWEPKELGKKIKVF	TGTGCCTTGTGGGAGCCGAAAGAGTTGGGCAAAAAAATCAAGGTATTT
medium-sized	17	TRGV9	TRGJP	CALWDRKKELGKKIKVF	TGTGCCTTGTGGGACCGAAAAAAAGAGTTGGGCAAAAAAATCAAGGTATTT
medium-sized	12	TRGV3	TRGJ1/TRGJ2	CATWDMRCKKLF	TGTGCCACCTGGGACATGCGGTGTAAGAAACTCTTT
large	11	TRGV4	TRGJ1/TRGJ2	CATWDGSEKLF	TGTGCCACCTGGGATGGATCGGAGAAACTCTTT
medium-sized	14	TRGV8	TRGJ1/TRGJ2	CATWDPWNYYKKLF	TGTGCCACCTGGGATCCCTGGAATTATTATAAGAAACTCTTT
medium-sized	15	TRGV3	TRGJ1/TRGJ2	CATWDRQPDGYKKLF	TGTGCCACCTGGGACAGACAACCCGACGGTTATAAGAAACTCTTT